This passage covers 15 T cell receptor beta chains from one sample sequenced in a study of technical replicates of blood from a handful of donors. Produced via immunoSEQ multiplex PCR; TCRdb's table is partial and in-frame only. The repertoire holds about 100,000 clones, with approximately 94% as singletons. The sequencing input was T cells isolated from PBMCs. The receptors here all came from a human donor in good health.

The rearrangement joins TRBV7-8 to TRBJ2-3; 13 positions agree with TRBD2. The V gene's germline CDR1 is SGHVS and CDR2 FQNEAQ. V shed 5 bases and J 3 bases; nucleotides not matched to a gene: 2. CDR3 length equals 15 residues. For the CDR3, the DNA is TGTGCCAGCAGCGCGGGACTAGCGGGGACAGATACGCAGTATTTT. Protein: CASSAGLAGTDTQYF.

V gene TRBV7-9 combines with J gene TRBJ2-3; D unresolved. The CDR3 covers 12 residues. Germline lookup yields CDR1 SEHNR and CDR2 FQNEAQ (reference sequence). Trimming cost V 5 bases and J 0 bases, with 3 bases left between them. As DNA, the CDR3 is TGTGCCAGCAGCACTAGCACAGATACGCAGTATTTT. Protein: CASSTSTDTQYF.

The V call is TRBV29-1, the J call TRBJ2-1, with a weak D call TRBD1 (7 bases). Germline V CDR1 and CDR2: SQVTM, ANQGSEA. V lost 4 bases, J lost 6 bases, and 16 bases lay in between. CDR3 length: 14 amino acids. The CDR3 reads CSVVGGAGGNEQFF. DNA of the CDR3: TGCAGCGTTGTGGGGGGAGCAGGGGGCAATGAGCAGTTCTTC.

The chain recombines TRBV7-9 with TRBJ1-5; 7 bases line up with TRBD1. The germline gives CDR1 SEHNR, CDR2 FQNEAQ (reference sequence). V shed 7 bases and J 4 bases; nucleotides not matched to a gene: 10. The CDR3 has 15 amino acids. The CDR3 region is CASTYTGTVNQPQHF. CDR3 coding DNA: TGTGCCAGCACCTATACCGGGACAGTAAATCAGCCCCAGCATTTT.

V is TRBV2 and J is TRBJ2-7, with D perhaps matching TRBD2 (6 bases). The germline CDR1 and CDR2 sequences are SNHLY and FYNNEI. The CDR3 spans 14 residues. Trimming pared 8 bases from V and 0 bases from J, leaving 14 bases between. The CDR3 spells CASDRDSNSYEQYF. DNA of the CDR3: TGTGCCAGCGACCGGGACTCCAACTCCTACGAGCAGTACTTC.

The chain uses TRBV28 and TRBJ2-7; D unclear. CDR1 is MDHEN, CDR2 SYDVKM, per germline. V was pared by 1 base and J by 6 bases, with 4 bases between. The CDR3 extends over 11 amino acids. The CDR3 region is CASSLSSEQYF. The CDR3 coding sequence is TGTGCCAGCAGTTTATCGAGCGAGCAGTACTTC.

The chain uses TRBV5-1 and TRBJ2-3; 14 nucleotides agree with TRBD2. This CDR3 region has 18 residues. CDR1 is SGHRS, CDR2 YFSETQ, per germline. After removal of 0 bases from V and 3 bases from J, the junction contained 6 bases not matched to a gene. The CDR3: CASSLGGLAGGGTDTQYF. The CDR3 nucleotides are TGCGCCAGCAGCTTGGGAGGACTAGCGGGGGGCGGGACAGATACGCAGTATTTT. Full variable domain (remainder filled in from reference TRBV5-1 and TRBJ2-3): KAGVTQTPRYLIKTRGQQVTLSCSPISGHRSVSWYQQTPGQGLQFLFEYFSETQRNKGNFPGRFSGRQFSNSRSEMNVSTLELGDSALYLCASSLGGLAGGGTDTQYFGPGTRLTVL.

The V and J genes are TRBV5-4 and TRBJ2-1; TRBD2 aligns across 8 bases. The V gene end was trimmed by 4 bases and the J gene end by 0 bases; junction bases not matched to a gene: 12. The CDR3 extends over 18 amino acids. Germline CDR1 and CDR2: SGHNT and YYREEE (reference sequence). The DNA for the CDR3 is TGTGCCAGCAGCCCGCTTATGGTAGCGGGGAGCTCCTACAATGAGCAGTTCTTC. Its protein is CASSPLMVAGSSYNEQFF.

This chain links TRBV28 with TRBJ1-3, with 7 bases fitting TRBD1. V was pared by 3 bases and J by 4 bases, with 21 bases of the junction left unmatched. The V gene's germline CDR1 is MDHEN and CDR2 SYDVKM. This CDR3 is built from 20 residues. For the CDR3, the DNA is TGTGCCAGCAGTTTGTACCCTATCGGTCCTCTGACAGGGCACGGAAACACCATATATTTT. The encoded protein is CASSLYPIGPLTGHGNTIYF.

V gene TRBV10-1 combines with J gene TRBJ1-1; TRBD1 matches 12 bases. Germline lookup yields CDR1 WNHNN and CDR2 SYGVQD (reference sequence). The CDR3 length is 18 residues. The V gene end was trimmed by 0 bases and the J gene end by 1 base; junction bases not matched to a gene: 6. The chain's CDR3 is CASSESPGQGARNTEAFF. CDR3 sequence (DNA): TGCGCCAGCAGTGAGTCCCCGGGACAGGGGGCTAGGAACACTGAAGCTTTCTTT.

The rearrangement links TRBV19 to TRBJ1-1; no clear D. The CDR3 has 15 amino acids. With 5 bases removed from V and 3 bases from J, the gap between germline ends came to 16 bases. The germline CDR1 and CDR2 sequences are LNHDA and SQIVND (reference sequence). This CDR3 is CASSPLRGQDTEAFF. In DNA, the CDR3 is TGTGCCAGTAGTCCCCTGAGAGGGCAGGACACTGAAGCTTTCTTT. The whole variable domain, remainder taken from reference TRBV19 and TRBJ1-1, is DGGITQSPKYLFRKEGQNVTLSCEQNLNHDAMYWYRQDPGQGLRLIYYSQIVNDFQKGDIAEGYSVSREKKESFPLTVTSAQKNPTAFYLCASSPLRGQDTEAFFGQGTRLTVV.

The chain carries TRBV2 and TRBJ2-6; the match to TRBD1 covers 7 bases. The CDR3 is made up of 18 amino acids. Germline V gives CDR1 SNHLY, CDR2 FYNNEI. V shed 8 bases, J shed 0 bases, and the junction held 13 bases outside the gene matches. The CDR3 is CASVSFRDSLSGANVLTF. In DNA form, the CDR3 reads TGTGCCAGCGTCAGTTTCCGGGACAGCCTCTCTGGGGCCAACGTCCTGACTTTC.

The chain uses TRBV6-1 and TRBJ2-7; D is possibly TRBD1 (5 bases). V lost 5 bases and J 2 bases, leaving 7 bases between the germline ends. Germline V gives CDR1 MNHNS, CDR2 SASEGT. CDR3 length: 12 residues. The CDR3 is CASSSGTYEQYF. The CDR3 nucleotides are TGTGCCAGCAGTTCAGGGACCTACGAGCAGTACTTC.

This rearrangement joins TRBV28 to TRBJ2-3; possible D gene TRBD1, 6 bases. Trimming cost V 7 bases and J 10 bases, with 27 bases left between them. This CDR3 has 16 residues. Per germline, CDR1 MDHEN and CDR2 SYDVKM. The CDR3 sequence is CASTTYYGEWGPPQYF. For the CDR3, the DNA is TGTGCCAGCACGACATATTACGGGGAATGGGGGCCACCGCAGTATTTT. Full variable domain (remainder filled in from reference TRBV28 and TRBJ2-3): DVKVTQSSRYLVKRTGEKVFLECVQDMDHENMFWYRQDPGLGLRLIYFSYDVKMKEKGDIPEGYSVSREKKERFSLILESASTNQTSMYLCASTTYYGEWGPPQYFGPGTRLTVL.

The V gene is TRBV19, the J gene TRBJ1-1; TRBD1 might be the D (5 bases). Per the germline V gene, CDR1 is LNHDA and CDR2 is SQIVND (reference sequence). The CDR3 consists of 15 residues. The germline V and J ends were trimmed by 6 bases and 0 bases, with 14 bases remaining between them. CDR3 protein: CASSPTDRLNTEAFF. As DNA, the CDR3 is TGTGCCAGTAGCCCCACCGACAGATTGAACACTGAAGCTTTCTTT.